This T cell receptor beta chain was identified in a study of T cells in Graves' hyperthyroidism and ophthalmopathy (dated by TCRdb to about 2019). Regarding the complete study: Peripheral blood samples were taken at the time of initial diagnosis, prior to any treatment. To identify distinguishing TCR V-J signatures, a discovery cohort of 100 patients was used, comprising some 45 with Graves' ophthalmopathy and some 60 with stable Graves' hyperthyroidism. An independent validation cohort of 18 to 20 hyperthyroidism patients and approximately 16 patients who later progressed to ophthalmopathy tested prospective prediction of ophthalmopathy. The 95 to 100 discovery patients were randomly split 7:3 into training and test sets. In roughly six Graves' hyperthyroidism patients, the study also compared T-cell repertoires from thyroid tissue with T-cell repertoires from blood. Once sampling was done, hyperthyroidism patients were given methimazole at a starting dose of 30 mg daily, whereas ophthalmopathy patients were given high-dose intravenous methylprednisolone. According to the paper, TCR Vbeta CDR3 sequencing was carried out on 135 peripheral blood samples, which came from under 50 ophthalmopathy, around 75 hyperthyroidism and roughly 17 progressor patients. The study at large found these results: Sample size was not statistically predetermined, and investigators were not blinded to group allocation. In cross-validation, a model built on a 13 V-J signature told ophthalmopathy apart from stable hyperthyroidism with 87.88% sensitivity and about 81% specificity, and in testing the same model reached 80%/75%. In validation, the model predicted progression to ophthalmopathy a median of about 6 months before onset, with about 70% sensitivity and about 72% specificity. Most expanded thyroid clonotypes (frequency above 0.001) were also found in blood, which suggests that blood repertoires may mirror thyroid immune responses.

This clonotype showed up many times. No antigen is known for it. No per-base quality is available; no much larger clone lies one base away. Hyperthyroidism patients were aged 18 to 65 years and newly diagnosed, with disease duration of less than 2 months. Any patient with an uncontrolled infection, another autoimmune disease, pregnancy or lactation was excluded. Diagnoses were established on the basis of clinical symptoms, serum thyroxine and TRAb, thyroid ultrasound, and orbital computed tomography. Blood from progressor patients was drawn when they were first diagnosed with hyperthyroidism, before any ophthalmopathy symptoms appeared. PBMCs were isolated from 10 ml of fresh peripheral blood by Ficoll-Paque density gradient centrifugation. Patients classed as progressors first received a Graves' hyperthyroidism diagnosis and then went on to develop ophthalmopathy during follow-up. Trizol reagent was used to extract total RNA, and RNA quality was then checked on an Agilent 2100 Bioanalyzer.

The TCR beta CDR3 regions were amplified from RNA transcripts. A first-round RT-PCR of the TCR CDR3 used the HTBI primer set with the Qiagen OneStep RT-PCR kit. Libraries were constructed in a second round of multiplex PCR, after which size selection and purification were performed. Libraries were sequenced paired-end with 100 bp reads on an Illumina HiSeq2000. The published analysis was carried out like this. SOAPnuke was used to process the raw data, throwing out any read that contained adapters or uncalled bases, had a mean Phred below 15, or lacked an exact constant-primer or identifier match. COPE v1.2.5 was used to merge high-quality paired reads, and clonotypes were defined as unique nucleotide sequences. Clonotypes were aligned to IMGT TRBV, TRBD and TRBJ reference segments using MiTCR v1.1. The analysis was restricted to V-J combinations with a frequency above 0.0001, which together covered 99.2% of the repertoires. The TCS score was defined as the ratio of F50 (clonal expansion) to E x V (chaos), calculated using BLOSUM62-based TCRdist between CDR3 peptides within each V-J. Welch's t-statistics and random forest reduced 450 to 600 V-J features to roughly 13, which were used in a naive Bayes classifier (R e1071). Through fastp at Q25 and MiXCR, TCRdb rebuilt clones from the public reads, retaining in-frame beta chains. Entries are consolidated by CDR3 protein sequence, retaining the most common genes and DNA. Clone size and V and J calls follow TCRdb, not the original study. For this sample the table gives around 700,000 distinct CDR3 sequences, of which roughly a sixth were detected only once. Of the sample, 15% to 20% falls within the top ten clones.

Its CDR3 holds 16 amino acids, cysteine through phenylalanine. Solely the CDR3 DNA is kept, with 48 bases framed from the first base. The germline V and J ends show losses of 5 bases and 2 bases respectively, and no gene match explains 11 bases of the junction. Via the germline V gene, CDR1 is SNHLY and CDR2 FYNNEI. This receptor was identified in a woman aged 45 to 65 with Graves' hyperthyroidism that later progressed to Graves' ophthalmopathy. The chain is made from TRBV2 and TRBJ1-2; TRBD1 aligns with 7 central bases. The specimen sequenced was blood. The base sequence is TGTGCCAGCAGTTCAGCCGGGACAGAGAAAAACTATGGCTACACCTTC. It translates as CASSSAGTEKNYGYTF.